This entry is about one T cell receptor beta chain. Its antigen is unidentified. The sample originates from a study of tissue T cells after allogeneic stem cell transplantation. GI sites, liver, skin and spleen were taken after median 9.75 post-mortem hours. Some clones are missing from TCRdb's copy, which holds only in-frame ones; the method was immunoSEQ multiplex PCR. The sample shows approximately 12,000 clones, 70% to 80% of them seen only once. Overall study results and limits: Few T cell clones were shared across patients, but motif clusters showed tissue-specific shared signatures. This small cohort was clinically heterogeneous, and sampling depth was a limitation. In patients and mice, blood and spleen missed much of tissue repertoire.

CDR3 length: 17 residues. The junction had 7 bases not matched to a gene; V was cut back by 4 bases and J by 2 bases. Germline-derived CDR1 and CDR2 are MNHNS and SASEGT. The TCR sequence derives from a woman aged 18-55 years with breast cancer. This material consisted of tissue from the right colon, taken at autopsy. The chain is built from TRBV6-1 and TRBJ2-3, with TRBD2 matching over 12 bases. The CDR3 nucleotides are TGTGCCAGCAGTGCATTGACTAGCGGGGGAACCACAGATACGCAGTATTTT. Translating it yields CASSALTSGGTTDTQYF.